Judged by abundance, the clone carrying this T cell receptor (beta chain) is medium-sized. No antigen is known for it. The sample's treatment: treatment-naive control, cytoreductive nephrectomy. Control tumors came from several females and 11 males, aged roughly 40 to 82. The entry originates in a study of radiation and T cells in renal cell carcinoma. Study results and limitations: Sampling covered only roughly 1 g of each tumor. In nephrectomy-only tumors, top 100 clonotypes averaged approximately 40%, versus roughly 54% irradiated.

The CDR3 spans 14 residues. Trimming removed 4 bases at V and 3 bases at J, with 12 bases between. CDR1 is MNHEY, CDR2 SMNVEV, per germline (reference sequence). Sequencing used immunoSEQ multiplex PCR; TCRdb keeps in-frame clones, though not all of them. The profile shows about 23,000 clones, 58% of them singletons. The sequencing used tumor tissue, collected from a patient whose treatment was nephrectomy without radiotherapy. This chain uses TRBV27 with TRBJ1-2, with TRBD1 as a possible D gene (5 bases). This receptor was taken from a man aged 40-55 years with renal cell carcinoma. DNA of the CDR3: TGTGCCAGCAGTTCCCTGGGGGGTTACTATGGCTACACCTTC. The encoded protein is CASSSLGGYYGYTF.